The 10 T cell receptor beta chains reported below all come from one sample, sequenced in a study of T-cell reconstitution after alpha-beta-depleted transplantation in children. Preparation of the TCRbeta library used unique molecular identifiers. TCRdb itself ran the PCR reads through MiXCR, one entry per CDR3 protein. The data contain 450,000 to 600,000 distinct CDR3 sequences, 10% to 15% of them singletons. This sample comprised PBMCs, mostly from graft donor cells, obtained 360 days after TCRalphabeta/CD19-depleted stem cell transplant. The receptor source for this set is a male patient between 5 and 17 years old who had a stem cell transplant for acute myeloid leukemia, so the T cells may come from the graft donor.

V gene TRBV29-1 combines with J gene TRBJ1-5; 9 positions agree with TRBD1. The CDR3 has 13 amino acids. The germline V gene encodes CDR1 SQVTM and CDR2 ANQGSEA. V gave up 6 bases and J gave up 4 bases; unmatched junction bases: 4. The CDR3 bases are TGCAGCGTAGGGGACAGGGAAAATCAGCCCCAGCATTTT. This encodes CSVGDRENQPQHF. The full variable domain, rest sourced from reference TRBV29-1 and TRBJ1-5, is SAVISQKPSRDICQRGTSLTIQCQVDSQVTMMFWYRQQPGQSLTLIATANQGSEATYESGFVIDKFPISRPNLTFSTLTVSNMSPEDSSIYLCSVGDRENQPQHFGDGTRLSIL.

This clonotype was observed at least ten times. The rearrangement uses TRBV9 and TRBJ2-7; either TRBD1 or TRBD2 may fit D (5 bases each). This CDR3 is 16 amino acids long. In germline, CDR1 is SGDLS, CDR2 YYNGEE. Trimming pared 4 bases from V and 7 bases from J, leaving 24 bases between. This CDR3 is CASSLRAVLGDEEQYF. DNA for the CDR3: TGTGCCAGCAGCTTGAGGGCAGTCCTCGGGGACGAAGAGCAGTACTTC.

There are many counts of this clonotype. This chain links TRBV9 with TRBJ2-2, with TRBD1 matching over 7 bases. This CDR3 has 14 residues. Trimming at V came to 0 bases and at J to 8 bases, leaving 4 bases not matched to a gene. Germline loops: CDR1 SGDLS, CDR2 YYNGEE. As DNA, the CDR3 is TGTGCCAGCAGCGTAGCTACGGGACAGGGGGAGCTGTTTTTT. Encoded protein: CASSVATGQGELFF.

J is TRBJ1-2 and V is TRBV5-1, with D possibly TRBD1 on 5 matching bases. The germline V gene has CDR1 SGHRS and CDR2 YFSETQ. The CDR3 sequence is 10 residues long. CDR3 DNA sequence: TGCGGCAGGGTTTTTGATGGCTACACCTTC. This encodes CGRVFDGYTF.

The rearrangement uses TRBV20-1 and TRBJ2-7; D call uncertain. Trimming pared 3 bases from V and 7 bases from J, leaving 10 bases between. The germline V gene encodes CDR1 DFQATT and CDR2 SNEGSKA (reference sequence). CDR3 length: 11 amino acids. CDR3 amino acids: CSASPHTEQYF. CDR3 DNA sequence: TGCAGTGCTAGTCCCCACACGGAGCAGTACTTC.

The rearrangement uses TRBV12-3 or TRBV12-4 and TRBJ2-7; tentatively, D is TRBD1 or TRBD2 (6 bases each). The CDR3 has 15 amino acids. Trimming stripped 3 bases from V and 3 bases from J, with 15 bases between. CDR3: CASSFLGGSGYEQYF. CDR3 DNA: TGTGCCAGCAGTTTCCTAGGGGGGTCCGGCTACGAGCAGTACTTC.

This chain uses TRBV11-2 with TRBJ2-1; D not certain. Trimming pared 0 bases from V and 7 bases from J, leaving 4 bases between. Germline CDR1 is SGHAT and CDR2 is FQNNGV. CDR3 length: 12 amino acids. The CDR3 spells CASSLDPNEQFF. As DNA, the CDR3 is TGTGCCAGCAGCTTAGATCCGAATGAGCAGTTCTTC.

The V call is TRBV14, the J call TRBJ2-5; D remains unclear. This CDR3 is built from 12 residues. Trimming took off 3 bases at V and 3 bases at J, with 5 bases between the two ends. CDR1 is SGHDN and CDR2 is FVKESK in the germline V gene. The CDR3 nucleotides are TGTGCCAGCAGCCAGACAAAAGAGACCCAGTACTTC. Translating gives CASSQTKETQYF.

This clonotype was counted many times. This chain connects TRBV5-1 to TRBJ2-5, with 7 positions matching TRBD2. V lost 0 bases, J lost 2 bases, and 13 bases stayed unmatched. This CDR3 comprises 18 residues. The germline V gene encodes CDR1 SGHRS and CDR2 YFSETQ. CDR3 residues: CASSLALGGRGRQETQYF. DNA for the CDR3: TGCGCCAGCAGCTTGGCGCTTGGCGGGAGAGGGCGGCAAGAGACCCAGTACTTC.

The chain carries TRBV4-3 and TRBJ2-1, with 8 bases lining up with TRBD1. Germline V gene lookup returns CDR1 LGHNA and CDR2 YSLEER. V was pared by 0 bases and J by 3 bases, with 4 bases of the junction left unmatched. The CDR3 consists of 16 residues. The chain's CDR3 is CASSQDYRGVYNEQFF. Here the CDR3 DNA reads TGCGCCAGCAGCCAAGATTACAGGGGGGTCTACAATGAGCAGTTCTTC.